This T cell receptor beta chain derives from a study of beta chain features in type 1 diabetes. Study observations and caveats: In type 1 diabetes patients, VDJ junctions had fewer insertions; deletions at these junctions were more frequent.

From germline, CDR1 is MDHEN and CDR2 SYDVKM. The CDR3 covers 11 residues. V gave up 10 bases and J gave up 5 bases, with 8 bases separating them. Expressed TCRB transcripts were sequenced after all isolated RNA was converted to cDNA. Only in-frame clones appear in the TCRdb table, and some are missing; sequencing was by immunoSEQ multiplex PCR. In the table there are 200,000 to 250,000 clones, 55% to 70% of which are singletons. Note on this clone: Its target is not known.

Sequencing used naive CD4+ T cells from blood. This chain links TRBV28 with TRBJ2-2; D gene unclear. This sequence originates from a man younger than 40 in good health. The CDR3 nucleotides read TGTGCCATTTCGGGTACCGGGGAGCTGTTTTTT. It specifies CAISGTGELFF.